The present T cell receptor (beta chain) was sequenced within a study of cytomegalovirus exposure and HLA in healthy donors. Study as a whole: Earlier, 100 million to 130 million unique TCR beta sequences were recovered from approximately 180 million T cells by an analysis.

CDR3 size: 13 residues. The germline V gene encodes CDR1 SEHNR and CDR2 FQNEAQ (reference sequence). As regards this clone: Its cognate antigen is unknown. The junction differs from germline at one of its ends, possibly a read error.

Researchers ran the PCR with 60 Vbeta and 13 Jbeta primers. Some clones are missing from TCRdb's copy, which holds only in-frame ones; the method was immunoSEQ multiplex PCR. The table lists some 190,000 clones, approximately 80% of them singletons. Whole-study findings and limits: An analysis done earlier found most TCR beta V segments productive about 87% or about 30% of the time.

This receptor was identified in a woman between 25 and 40 years old in good health and CMV-seropositive. The chain combines TRBV7-9 with TRBJ1-2, with D perhaps TRBD1 (6 bases). Sequencing was performed on PBMCs. In DNA, the CDR3 is TGTTCCAGCAGCTTAGAAACAGGGACTGGCTACACCTTC. It codes for CSSSLETGTGYTF.